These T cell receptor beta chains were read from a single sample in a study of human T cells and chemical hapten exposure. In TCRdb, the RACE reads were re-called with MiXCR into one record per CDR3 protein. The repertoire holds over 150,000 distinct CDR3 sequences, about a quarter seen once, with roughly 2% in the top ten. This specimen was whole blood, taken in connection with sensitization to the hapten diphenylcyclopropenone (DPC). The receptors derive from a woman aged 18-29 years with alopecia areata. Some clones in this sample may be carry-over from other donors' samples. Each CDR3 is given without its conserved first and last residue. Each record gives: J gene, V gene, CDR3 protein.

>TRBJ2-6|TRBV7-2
ASSLGPFVANVLT
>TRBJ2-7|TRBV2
ASSAWQLNEQY
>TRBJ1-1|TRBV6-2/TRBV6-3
ASAGTENTEAF
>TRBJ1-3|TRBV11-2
ASSLLAFSGNTIY
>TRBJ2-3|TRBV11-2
ASSSGARGPSTDTQY
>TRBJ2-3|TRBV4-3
ASSRRGGTDTQY
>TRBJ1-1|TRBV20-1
SARGLQNTEAF
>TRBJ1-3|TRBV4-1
ASSQASSGNTIY
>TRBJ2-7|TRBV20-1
SARAGTSNRYEQY
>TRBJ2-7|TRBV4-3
ASSQARDRHYEQY
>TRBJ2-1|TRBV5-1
ASSLPALSSYNEQF
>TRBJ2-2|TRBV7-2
ASSFRRERRELF
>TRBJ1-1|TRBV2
ASSPRRLNTEAF
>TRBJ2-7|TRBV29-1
SVVLGGIRNEQY
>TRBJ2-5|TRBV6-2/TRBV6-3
ASSYGGIQETQY
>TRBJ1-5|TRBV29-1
SVRGTNQPQH
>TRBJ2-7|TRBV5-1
ASSLRLDREQY
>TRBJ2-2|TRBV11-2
ASSFLGLGAGELF
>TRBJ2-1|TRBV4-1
ASSPGLAASSYNEQF
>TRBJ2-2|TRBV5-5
ASSLAFGNLNTGELF
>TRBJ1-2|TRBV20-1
SVHGRFNYGYT
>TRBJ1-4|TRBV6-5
ASSTLTDRSEKLF
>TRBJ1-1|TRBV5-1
ASRHERANTEAF
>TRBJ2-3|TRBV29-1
SVNLAGRTDTQY
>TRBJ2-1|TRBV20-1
SAAGGGRNEQF
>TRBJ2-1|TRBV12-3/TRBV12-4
ASVKRGPYNEQF
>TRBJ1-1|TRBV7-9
ASSLVQGRIVTEAF
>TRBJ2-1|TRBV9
ASSPPPPRDNEQF